Described below is a single T cell receptor beta chain sequence and its context. The CDR3 has 16 amino acids. CDR1 SGHRS and CDR2 YFSETQ come from the germline V gene. Between the trimmed V and J ends, which lost 2 bases and 4 bases, there was a span of 18 bases. The data originate from a study of blood T cell repertoires in COVID-19. Libraries were prepared by immunoSEQ multiplex PCR; TCRdb keeps only in-frame clonotypes and omits some of them. This sample carries 75,000 to 80,000 clones, about 88% of them seen once, and the ten largest clones take about 9%. The receptor was isolated from a human donor in a cohort sampled during active COVID-19. J is TRBJ1-1 and V is TRBV5-1, with D possibly TRBD1 on 6 matching bases. Sequencing was done on a sample of peripheral blood. The CDR3 region is CASSLVGQSASTEAFF. The CDR3 bases are TGCGCCAGCAGCTTAGTAGGACAGAGCGCCAGCACTGAAGCTTTCTTT. The full variable domain, completed using reference TRBV5-1 and TRBJ1-1, is KAGVTQTPRYLIKTRGQQVTLSCSPISGHRSVSWYQQTPGQGLQFLFEYFSETQRNKGNFPGRFSGRQFSNSRSEMNVSTLELGDSALYLCASSLVGQSASTEAFFGQGTRLTVV.